One TCR beta chain is described in this entry. Its antigen is undetermined. Researchers built TCR beta libraries using quantitative 5'-RACE with molecular barcodes. TCRdb fed the 5' RACE reads into MiXCR, producing one record per CDR3 protein. The data show around 770,000 distinct CDR3 sequences, approximately 10% seen once. The CDR3 is 13 residues long. Trimming took off 3 bases at V and 7 bases at J, with 12 bases between the two ends. Germline CDR1 reads LNHDA; CDR2 reads SQIVND (reference sequence). The data were obtained in a study of CD8 T cells in ankylosing spondylitis. Overall study findings and caveats: Matched ankylosing spondylitis synovial fluid reportedly contained a significantly enriched population of disease-linked clones. Disease-linked clones had a CD8+ phenotype and relatively low frequency in peripheral blood. Some motif variants had been reported before (in reactive arthritis synovial fluid and blood). Ankylosing spondylitis blood appeared to carry a characteristic TCR beta motif of roughly 8 highly homologous variants.

This TCR was recovered from a male donor with ankylosing spondylitis. The J gene is TRBJ2-5, the V gene TRBV19; no reliable D call. The sequenced sample consisted of blood, either unsorted or a sorted T cell fraction (not recorded which). The CDR3 region has the DNA TGTGCCAGTAGTATTGGCCTTCGGCGGACCCAGTACTTC. This translates into CASSIGLRRTQYF.